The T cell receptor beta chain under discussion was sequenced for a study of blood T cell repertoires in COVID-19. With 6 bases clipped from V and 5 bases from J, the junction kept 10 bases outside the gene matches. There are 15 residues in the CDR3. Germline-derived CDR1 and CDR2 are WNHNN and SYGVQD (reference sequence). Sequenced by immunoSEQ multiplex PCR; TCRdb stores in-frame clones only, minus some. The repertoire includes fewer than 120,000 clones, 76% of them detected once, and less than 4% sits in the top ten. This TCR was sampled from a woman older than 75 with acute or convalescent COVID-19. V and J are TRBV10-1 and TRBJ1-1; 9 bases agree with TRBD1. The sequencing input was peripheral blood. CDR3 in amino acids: CASSPGGQGRTEAFF. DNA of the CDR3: TGCGCCAGCAGCCCCGGGGGACAGGGAAGAACTGAAGCTTTCTTT.